The clone carrying this T cell receptor beta chain was detected once. These data originate in a study of blood T cell repertoires in COVID-19. Study summary: Donors in the United States, Italy and Spain gave samples during acute or convalescent COVID-19. Sample material is recorded as cDNA or gDNA derived from T cells, B-cell-depleted T cells, or PBMCs.

In the original workflow: Reference gene primer amplification in the assay estimated nucleated cell counts. TCRdb keeps only in-frame clones here, not all; method: immunoSEQ multiplex PCR. V, J and clone size reflect that table, while D and trimming were determined from the DNA. This sample has around 67,000 clones, with around four fifths found just once. This receptor was identified in a man between 50 and 59 years old with active COVID-19. Specimen: peripheral blood.

The CDR3 DNA follows: TGTGCCAGCAGCCCAGGGACAGGGCGGACAGATACGCAGTATTTT. Translation: CASSPGTGRTDTQYF. The gene calls are TRBV7-3 and TRBJ2-3, with TRBD1 matching 9 bases. The CDR3 has 15 amino acids. The germline CDR1 and CDR2 sequences are SGHTA and FQGTGA. Trimming took 5 bases from V and 3 from J; bases not matched to a gene: 6.